These 2 T cell receptor beta chains share one sample of origin, sequenced in a study of blood T cell repertoires in COVID-19. Sequencing was performed with immunoSEQ multiplex PCR; in TCRdb, only in-frame clones are kept and a portion is missing. The sample gives fewer than 200,000 clones, about 85% of which show up once; 3% to 4% is in the top ten. Sequenced: peripheral blood. The receptors come from a human donor with acute or convalescent COVID-19. The donor label of this sample is uncertain.

This sequence joins TRBV5-4 and TRBJ2-1; tentative D call: TRBD1 (5 bases). V lost 0 bases and J 3 bases, leaving 10 bases between the germline ends. The CDR3 is 15 residues long. CDR1 and CDR2 (germline): SGHNT, YYREEE (reference sequence). The CDR3 reads CASSLVAGIYNEQFF. The DNA of the CDR3 is TGTGCCAGCAGCTTGGTTGCAGGGATCTACAATGAGCAGTTCTTC.

V gene TRBV18 combines with J gene TRBJ1-1; TRBD1 aligns across 9 bases. The CDR3 is 16 residues long. V was clipped by 6 bases and J by 6 bases; unmatched bases: 14. Germline CDR1 KGHSH, CDR2 LQKENI. The CDR3: CASSLGVQGARAEAFF. The CDR3 DNA follows: TGTGCCAGCTCCCTGGGGGTACAGGGGGCGCGCGCTGAAGCTTTCTTT.